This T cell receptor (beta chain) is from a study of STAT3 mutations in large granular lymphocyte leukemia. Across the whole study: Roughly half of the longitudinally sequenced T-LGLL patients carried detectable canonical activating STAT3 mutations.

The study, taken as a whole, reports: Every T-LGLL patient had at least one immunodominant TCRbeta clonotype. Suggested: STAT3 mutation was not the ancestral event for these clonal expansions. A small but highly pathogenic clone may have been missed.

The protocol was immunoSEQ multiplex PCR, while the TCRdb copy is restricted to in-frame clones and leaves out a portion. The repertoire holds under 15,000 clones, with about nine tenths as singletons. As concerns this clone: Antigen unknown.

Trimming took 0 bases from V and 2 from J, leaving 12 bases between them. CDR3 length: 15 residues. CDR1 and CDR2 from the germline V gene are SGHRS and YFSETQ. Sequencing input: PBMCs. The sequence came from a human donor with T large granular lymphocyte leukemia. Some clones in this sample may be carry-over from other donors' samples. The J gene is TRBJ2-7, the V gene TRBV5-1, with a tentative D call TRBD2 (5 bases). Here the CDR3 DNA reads TGCGCCAGCAGCTTGGAGTCGCCCGGGGCCTACGAGCAGTACTTC. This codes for CASSLESPGAYEQYF.